This TCR beta chain comes out of a study of cytomegalovirus exposure and HLA in healthy donors. The CDR3 totals 15 residues. Trimming cost V 4 bases and J 2 bases, with 15 bases left between them. CDR1 is MNHEY, CDR2 SVGAGI, per germline. The PCR contained 60 Vbeta and 13 Jbeta primers. Method: immunoSEQ multiplex PCR; TCRdb's copy keeps in-frame clones and lacks some. The table has over 45,000 clones, about four fifths seen once. In the case of this clone: Antigen unknown.

Notes on the study in general: Three chains linked to CMV were shown in vitro to be specific for CMV antigens. Earlier findings revealed that most TCR beta V segments proved productive either about 87% or about 30% of the time.

The receptor was derived from a boy aged 5 to 17 in good health and CMV-seropositive. The chain joins TRBV6-5 to TRBJ2-7, with D unclear. Input material: PBMCs. DNA for the CDR3: TGTGCCAGCAGTTTACTTTCGGGTCCTACCTACGAGCAGTACTTC. It specifies CASSLLSGPTYEQYF.